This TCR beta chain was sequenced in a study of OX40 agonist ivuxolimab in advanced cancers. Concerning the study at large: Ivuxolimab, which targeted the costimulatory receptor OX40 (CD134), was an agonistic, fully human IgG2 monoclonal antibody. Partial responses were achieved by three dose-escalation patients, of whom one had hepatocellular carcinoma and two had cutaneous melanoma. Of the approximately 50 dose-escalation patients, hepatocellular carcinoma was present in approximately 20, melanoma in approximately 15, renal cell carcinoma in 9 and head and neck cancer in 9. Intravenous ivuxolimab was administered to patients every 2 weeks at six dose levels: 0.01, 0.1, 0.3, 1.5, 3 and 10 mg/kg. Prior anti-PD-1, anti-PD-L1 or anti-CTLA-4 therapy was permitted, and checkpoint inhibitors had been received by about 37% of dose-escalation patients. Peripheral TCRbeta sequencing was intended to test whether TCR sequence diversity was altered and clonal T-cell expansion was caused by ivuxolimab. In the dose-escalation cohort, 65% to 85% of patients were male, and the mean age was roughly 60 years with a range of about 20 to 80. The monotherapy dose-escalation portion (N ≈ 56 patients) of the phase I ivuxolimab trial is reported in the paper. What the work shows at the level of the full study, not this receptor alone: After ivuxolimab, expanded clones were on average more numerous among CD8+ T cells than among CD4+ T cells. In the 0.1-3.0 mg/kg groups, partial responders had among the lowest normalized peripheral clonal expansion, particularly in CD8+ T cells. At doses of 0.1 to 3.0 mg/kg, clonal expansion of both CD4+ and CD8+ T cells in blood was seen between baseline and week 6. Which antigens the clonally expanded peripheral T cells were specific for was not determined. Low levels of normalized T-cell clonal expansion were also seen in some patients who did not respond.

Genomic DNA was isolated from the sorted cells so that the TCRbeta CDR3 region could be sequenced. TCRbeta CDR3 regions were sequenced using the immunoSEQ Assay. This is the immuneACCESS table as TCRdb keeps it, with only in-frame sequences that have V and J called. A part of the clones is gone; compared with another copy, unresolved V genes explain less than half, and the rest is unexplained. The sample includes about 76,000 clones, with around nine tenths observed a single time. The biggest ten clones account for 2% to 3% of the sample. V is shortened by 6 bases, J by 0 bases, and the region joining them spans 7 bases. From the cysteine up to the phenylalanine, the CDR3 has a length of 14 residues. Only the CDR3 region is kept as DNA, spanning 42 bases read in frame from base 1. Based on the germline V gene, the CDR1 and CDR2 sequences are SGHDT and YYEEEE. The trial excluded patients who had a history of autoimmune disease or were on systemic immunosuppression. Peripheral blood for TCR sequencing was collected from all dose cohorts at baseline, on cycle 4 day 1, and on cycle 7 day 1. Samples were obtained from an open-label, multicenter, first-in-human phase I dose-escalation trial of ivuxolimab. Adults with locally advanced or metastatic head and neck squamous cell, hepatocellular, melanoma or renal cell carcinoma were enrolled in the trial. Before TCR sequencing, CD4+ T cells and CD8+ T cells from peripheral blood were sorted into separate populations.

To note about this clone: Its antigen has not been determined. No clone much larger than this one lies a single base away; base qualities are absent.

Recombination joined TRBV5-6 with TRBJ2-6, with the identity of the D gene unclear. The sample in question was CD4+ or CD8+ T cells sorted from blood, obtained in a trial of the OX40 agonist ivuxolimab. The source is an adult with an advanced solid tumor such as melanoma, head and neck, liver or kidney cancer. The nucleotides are TGTGCCAGCATAACCTTCTCTGGGGCCAACGTCCTGACTTTC. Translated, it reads CASITFSGANVLTF. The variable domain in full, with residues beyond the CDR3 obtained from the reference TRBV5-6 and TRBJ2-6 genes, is DAGVTQSPTHLIKTRGQQVTLRCSPKSGHDTVSWYQQALGQGPQFIFQYYEEEERQRGNFPDRFSGHQFPNYSSELNVNALLLGDSALYLCASITFSGANVLTFGAGSRLTVL.